This entry lists 17 T cell receptor beta chains sequenced from one sample in a study of a mutant IDH1 vaccine in newly diagnosed glioma. Their specific antigens are unknown. Sequencing was performed with immunoSEQ multiplex PCR; in TCRdb, only in-frame clones are kept and a portion is missing. Of about 54,000 clones listed, around four fifths are singletons. Time point in this sample: week 35, safety follow-up. Vaccination comprised doses that each held 300 ug of mutant IDH1 20-mer peptide, plus topical imiquimod. This specimen was PBMCs, taken from a glioma patient whose treatment included an IDH1 peptide vaccine. These TCRs come from a woman younger than 35 with glioma.

The chain employs TRBV7-9 and TRBJ1-5, with 9 bases aligning to TRBD1. CDR1 and CDR2 (germline): SEHNR, FQNEAQ (reference sequence). V lost 1 base to trimming and J lost 4 bases; unmatched junction nucleotides: 2. The length of the CDR3 is 15 residues. Here the CDR3 DNA reads TGTGCCAGCAGCTTAGGGACAGGGGTAAATCAGCCCCAGCATTTT. As protein: CASSLGTGVNQPQHF.

The V and J genes are TRBV6-1 and TRBJ1-5, with unresolved D. This CDR3 contains 15 residues. V lost 0 bases to trimming and J lost 2 bases, with 8 bases between them. Germline assignment: CDR1 MNHNS and CDR2 SASEGT. The CDR3 spells CASSEALGGNQPQHF. The CDR3 DNA sequence: TGTGCCAGCAGTGAAGCGCTCGGAGGCAATCAGCCCCAGCATTTT.

The rearrangement joins TRBV6-1 to TRBJ1-3; D not resolved. Per germline, CDR1 MNHNS and CDR2 SASEGT. CDR3 size: 13 residues. V was clipped by 8 bases and J by 4 bases, with 12 bases between them. The CDR3 nucleotides read TGTGCCAGCGCCTTAGGGCACGGAAACACCATATATTTT. Protein product: CASALGHGNTIYF.

J is TRBJ1-1 and V is TRBV19; TRBD1 might be the D (6 bases). Per the germline V gene, CDR1 is LNHDA and CDR2 is SQIVND (reference sequence). V was cut by 5 bases and J by 4 bases, with 14 bases left in between. The CDR3 is 14 amino acids. CDR3 nucleotides: TGTGCCAGTAGTCCCCCGGGGGGCTTCACTGAAGCTTTCTTT. Translation: CASSPPGGFTEAFF. Full variable domain (remainder filled in from reference TRBV19 and TRBJ1-1): DGGITQSPKYLFRKEGQNVTLSCEQNLNHDAMYWYRQDPGQGLRLIYYSQIVNDFQKGDIAEGYSVSREKKESFPLTVTSAQKNPTAFYLCASSPPGGFTEAFFGQGTRLTVV.

CDR3: CASSGGTQVNTEAFF. DNA of the CDR3: TGCGCCAGCAGCGGGGGGACACAGGTTAACACTGAAGCTTTCTTT. The chain carries TRBV5-1 and TRBJ1-1; perhaps TRBD1 as D (6 bases). The CDR3 length is 15 residues. V lost 4 bases and J lost 2, with 15 bases in between. CDR1 is SGHRS, CDR2 YFSETQ, per germline.

This clone was counted once. The CDR3 bases are TGTGCCAGCAGGAACGAGCAGTACTTC. Translation gives CASRNEQYF. This sequence joins TRBV21-1 and TRBJ2-7. TRBV21-1 is termed a pseudogene. CDR3 size: 9 residues.

This clone has more than one count but fewer than ten. One junction end does not reproduce the germline sequence, and a read error may be involved. This rearrangement joins TRBV2 to TRBJ2-7; D may be TRBD1 (6 bases). There are 11 residues in the CDR3. The germline CDR1 and CDR2 sequences are SNHLY and FYNNEI. CDR3 in amino acids: CASSVGTFNGF. The DNA of the CDR3 is TGTGCCAGCAGTGTTGGGACATTCAACGGCTTC.

The chain is built from TRBV19 and TRBJ2-7; maybe TRBD2 (5 bases). This CDR3 is built from 13 residues. The germline CDR1 and CDR2 sequences are LNHDA and SQIVND (reference sequence). V dropped 6 bases and J dropped 3 bases, with 12 bases sitting between them. The CDR3 sequence: CASRRVGHYEQYF. In DNA form, the CDR3 reads TGTGCCAGTAGGAGGGTCGGCCACTACGAGCAGTACTTC.

This clone occurred once. The J gene is TRBJ2-7, the V gene TRBV27; D remains ambiguous. The ends were cut back, 0 bases at V and 1 base at J, with 10 bases in the middle. The CDR3 is 15 residues long. Germline V gene sequence: CDR1 MNHEY, CDR2 SMNVEV (reference sequence). Here the CDR3 reads CASSLSPGDSYEQYF. The CDR3 DNA sequence: TGTGCCAGCAGTTTATCCCCGGGCGATTCCTACGAGCAGTACTTC.

This sequence joins TRBV27 and TRBJ2-7, with 9 bases that match TRBD2. V trimming: 11 bases; J trimming: 5 bases; junction bases outside the gene matches: 22. The germline V gene encodes CDR1 MNHEY and CDR2 SMNVEV (reference sequence). There are 17 residues in the CDR3. The CDR3 is CASTHLTGVAGVHEQYF. The CDR3 DNA reads TGTGCCTCTACCCACCTAACCGGGGTAGCGGGAGTCCACGAGCAGTACTTC.

This chain uses TRBV27 with TRBJ1-6; D may be TRBD1 (6 bases). Trimming took 5 bases from V and 7 from J, leaving 21 bases between them. The CDR3 extends over 17 amino acids. Germline CDR1 and CDR2: MNHEY and SMNVEV (reference sequence). The CDR3 loop reads CASSLTRGAMSNSPLHF. CDR3 DNA sequence: TGTGCCAGCAGTCTTACGAGGGGGGCTATGAGCAATTCACCCCTCCACTTT.

This clone was seen only a few times. The J gene is TRBJ1-6, the V gene TRBV11-1; D may be TRBD1 (5 bases). Trimming took off 3 bases at V and 2 bases at J, with 8 bases between the two ends. CDR3 size: 15 residues. Germline-derived CDR1 and CDR2 are SGHAT and FQDESV (reference sequence). CDR3 sequence reads: CASSLGRAYNSPLHF. The CDR3 coding sequence is TGTGCCAGCAGCTTGGGACGGGCCTATAATTCACCCCTCCACTTT.

This chain connects TRBV14 to TRBJ2-1; possible D gene TRBD2, 5 bases. This CDR3 comprises 13 residues. The ends were cut back, 8 bases at V and 9 bases at J, with 17 bases in the middle. Per the germline V gene, CDR1 is SGHDN and CDR2 is FVKESK. CDR3: CASGPRAGGEQFF. The CDR3 nucleotides are TGTGCCAGCGGACCTCGTGCGGGTGGTGAGCAGTTCTTC.

The chain employs TRBV19 and TRBJ2-5; 14 bases line up with TRBD2. J gave up 4 bases and V 5 bases, and 6 bases lay outside the gene matches. This CDR3 comprises 16 residues. CDR1 and CDR2 (germline): LNHDA, SQIVND (reference sequence). CDR3 sequence: CASSLGTSGSGETQYF. The DNA for the CDR3 is TGTGCCAGTAGTCTTGGGACTAGCGGGAGTGGAGAGACCCAGTACTTC. Full variable domain (rest looked up from reference TRBV19 and TRBJ2-5): DGGITQSPKYLFRKEGQNVTLSCEQNLNHDAMYWYRQDPGQGLRLIYYSQIVNDFQKGDIAEGYSVSREKKESFPLTVTSAQKNPTAFYLCASSLGTSGSGETQYFGPGTRLLVL.

The rearrangement uses TRBV27 and TRBJ1-2; D not resolved. Per germline, CDR1 MNHEY and CDR2 SMNVEV (reference sequence). The CDR3 consists of 15 residues. V lost 0 bases to trimming and J lost 5 bases, with 13 bases between them. CDR3 loop: CASSLSPGLSYGYTF. In DNA form, the CDR3 reads TGTGCCAGCAGTTTATCCCCTGGACTGTCTTATGGCTACACCTTC.

The rearrangement joins TRBV4-3 to TRBJ2-3, with D possibly TRBD1 on 5 matching bases. This CDR3 spans 13 amino acids. V was trimmed by 3 bases and J by 6 bases, leaving 10 bases between them. Germline lookup yields CDR1 LGHNA and CDR2 YSLEER. The CDR3 DNA reads as TGCGCCAGCAGCCAGGACATTGCGGATACGCAGTATTTT. Encoded protein: CASSQDIADTQYF.

The chain uses TRBV7-9 and TRBJ2-2; D is unresolved. Trimming took 5 bases from V and 6 from J, leaving 10 bases between them. The CDR3 is 13 residues long. Germline loops: CDR1 SEHNR, CDR2 FQNEAQ (reference sequence). The CDR3 spells CASSLPGPGELFF. In DNA form, the CDR3 reads TGTGCCAGCAGCCTGCCTGGGCCCGGGGAGCTGTTTTTT.